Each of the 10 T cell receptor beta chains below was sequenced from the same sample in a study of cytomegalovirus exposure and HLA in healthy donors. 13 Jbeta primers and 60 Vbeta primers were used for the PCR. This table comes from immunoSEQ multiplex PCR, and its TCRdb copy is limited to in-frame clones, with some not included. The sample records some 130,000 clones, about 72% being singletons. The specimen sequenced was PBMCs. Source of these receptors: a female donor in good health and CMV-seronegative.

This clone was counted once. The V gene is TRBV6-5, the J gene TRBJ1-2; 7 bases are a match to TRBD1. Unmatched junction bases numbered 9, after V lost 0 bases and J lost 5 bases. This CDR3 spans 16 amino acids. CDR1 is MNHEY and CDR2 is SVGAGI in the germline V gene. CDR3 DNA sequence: TGTGCCAGCAGTTACTCGTTTCAGGGGGGTGGGTATGGCTACACCTTC. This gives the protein CASSYSFQGGGYGYTF.

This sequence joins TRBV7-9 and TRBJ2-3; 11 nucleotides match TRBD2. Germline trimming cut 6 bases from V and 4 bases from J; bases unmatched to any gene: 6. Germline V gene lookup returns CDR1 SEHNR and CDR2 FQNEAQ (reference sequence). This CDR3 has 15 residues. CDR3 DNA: TGTGCCAGCAGTATCGGACTAGCGGGCGCAGATACGCAGTATTTT. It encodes CASSIGLAGADTQYF.

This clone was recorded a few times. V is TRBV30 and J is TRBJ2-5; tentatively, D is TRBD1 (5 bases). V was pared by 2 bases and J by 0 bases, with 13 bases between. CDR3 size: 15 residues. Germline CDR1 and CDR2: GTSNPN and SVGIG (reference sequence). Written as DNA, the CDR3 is TGTGCCTGGAGTAATAGACAGCTGTACCAAGAGACCCAGTACTTC. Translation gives CAWSNRQLYQETQYF.

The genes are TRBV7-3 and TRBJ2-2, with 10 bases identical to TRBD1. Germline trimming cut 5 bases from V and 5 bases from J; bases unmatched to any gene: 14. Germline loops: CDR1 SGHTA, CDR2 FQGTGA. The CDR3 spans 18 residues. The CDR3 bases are TGTGCCAGCAGCCCAAACCCGGTGACAGGGGGCCTTACCGGGGAGCTGTTTTTT. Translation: CASSPNPVTGGLTGELFF.

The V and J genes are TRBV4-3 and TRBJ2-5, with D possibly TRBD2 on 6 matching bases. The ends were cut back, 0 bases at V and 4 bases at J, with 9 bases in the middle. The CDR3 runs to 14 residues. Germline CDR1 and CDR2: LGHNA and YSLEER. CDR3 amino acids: CASSQEGGRETQYF. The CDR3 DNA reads TGCGCCAGCAGCCAAGAAGGAGGGAGAGAGACCCAGTACTTC.

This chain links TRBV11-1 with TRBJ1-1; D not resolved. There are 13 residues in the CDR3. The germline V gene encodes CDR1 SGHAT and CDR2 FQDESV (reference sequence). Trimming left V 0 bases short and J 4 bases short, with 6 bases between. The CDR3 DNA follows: TGTGCCAGCAGCTTAGCACGGGGCACTGAAGCTTTCTTT. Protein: CASSLARGTEAFF. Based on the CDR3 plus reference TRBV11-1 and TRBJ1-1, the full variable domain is EAEVAQSPRYKITEKSQAVAFWCDPISGHATLYWYRQILGQGPELLVQFQDESVVDDSQLPKDRFSAERLKGVDSTLKIQPAELGDSAMYLCASSLARGTEAFFGQGTRLTVV.

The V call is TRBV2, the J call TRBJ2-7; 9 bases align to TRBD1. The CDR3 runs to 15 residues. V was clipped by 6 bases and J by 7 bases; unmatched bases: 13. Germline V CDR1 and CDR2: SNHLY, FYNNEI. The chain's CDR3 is CASRQSTGGTGEQYF. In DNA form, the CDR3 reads TGTGCCAGCAGGCAGAGTACAGGGGGCACGGGGGAGCAGTACTTC.

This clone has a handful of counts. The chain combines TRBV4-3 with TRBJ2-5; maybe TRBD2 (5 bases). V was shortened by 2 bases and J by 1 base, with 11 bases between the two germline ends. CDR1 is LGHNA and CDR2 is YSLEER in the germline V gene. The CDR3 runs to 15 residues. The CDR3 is CASSQTLALQETQYF. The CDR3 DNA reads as TGCGCCAGCAGCCAAACGCTAGCTCTCCAAGAGACCCAGTACTTC.

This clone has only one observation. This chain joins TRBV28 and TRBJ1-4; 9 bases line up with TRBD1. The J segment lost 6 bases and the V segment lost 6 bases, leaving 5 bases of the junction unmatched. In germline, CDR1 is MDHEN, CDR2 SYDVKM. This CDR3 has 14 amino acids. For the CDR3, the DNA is TGTGCCAGCAGGACAGGGGGAACGGATGAAAAACTGTTTTTT. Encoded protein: CASRTGGTDEKLFF.

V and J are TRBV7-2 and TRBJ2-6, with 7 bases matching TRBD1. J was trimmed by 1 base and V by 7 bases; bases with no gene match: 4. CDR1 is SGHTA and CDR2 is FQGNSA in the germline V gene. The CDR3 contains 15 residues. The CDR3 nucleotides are TGTGCCAGCATCCCAGGGGGATCTGGGGCCAACGTCCTGACTTTC. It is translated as CASIPGGSGANVLTF.